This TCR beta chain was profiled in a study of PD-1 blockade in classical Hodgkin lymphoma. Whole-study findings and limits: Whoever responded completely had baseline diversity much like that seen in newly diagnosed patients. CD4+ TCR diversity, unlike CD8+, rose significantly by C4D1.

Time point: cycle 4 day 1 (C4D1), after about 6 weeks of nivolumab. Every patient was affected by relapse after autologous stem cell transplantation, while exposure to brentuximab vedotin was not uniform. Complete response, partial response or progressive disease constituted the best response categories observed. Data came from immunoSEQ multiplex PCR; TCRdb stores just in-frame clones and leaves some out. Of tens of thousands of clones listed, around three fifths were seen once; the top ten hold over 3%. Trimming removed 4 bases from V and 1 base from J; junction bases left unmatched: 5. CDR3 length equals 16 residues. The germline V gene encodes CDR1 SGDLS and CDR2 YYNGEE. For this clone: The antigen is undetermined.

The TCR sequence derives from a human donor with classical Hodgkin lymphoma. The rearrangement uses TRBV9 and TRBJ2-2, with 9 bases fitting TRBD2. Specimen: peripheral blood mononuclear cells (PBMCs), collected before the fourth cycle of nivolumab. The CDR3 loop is CASSIRLAVNTGELFF. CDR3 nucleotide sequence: TGTGCCAGCAGCATCAGACTAGCGGTGAACACCGGGGAGCTGTTTTTT.